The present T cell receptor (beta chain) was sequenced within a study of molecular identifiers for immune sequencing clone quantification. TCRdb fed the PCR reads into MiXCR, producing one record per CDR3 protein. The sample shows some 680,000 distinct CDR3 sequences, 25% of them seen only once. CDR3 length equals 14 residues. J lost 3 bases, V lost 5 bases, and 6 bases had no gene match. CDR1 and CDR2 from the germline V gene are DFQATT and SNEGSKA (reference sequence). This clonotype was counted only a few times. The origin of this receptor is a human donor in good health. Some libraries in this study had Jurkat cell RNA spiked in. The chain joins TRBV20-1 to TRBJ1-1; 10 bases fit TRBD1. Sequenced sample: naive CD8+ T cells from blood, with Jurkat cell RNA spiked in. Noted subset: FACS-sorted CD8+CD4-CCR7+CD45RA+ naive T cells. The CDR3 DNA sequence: TGCAGTGCTCGCTCCGGGACAGGGGACACTGAAGCTTTCTTT. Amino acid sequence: CSARSGTGDTEAFF.